These T cell receptor beta chains were read from a single sample in a study of post-analysis software for immune sequencing data. TCRdb called the PCR reads again in MiXCR, with one record for every CDR3 protein. Of 750,000 to 900,000 distinct CDR3 sequences in the sample, about 43% were seen once. Sequencing used blood. The receptor source for this set is a girl aged 10 to 17 with multiple sclerosis. The CDR3 runs from the conserved cysteine through the conserved F or W. The D gene is left open where the match is weak. Where a row states a size, it is once, few, many or the class of an expanded clone; other rows omit it.

D | J | length | size | V | CDR3 | DNA
. | TRBJ2-4 | 18 | . | TRBV5-1 | CASSLAVGVGTVKNIQYF | TGCGCCAGCAGCTTGGCCGTGGGGGTCGGTACGGTCAAAAACATTCAGTACTTC
TRBD1 | TRBJ1-2 | 17 | . | TRBV7-9 | CASSLGTGRMRTYGYTF | TGTGCCAGCAGCTTAGGGACAGGGCGAATGCGGACCTATGGCTACACCTTC
TRBD2 | TRBJ2-7 | 14 | once | TRBV12-3/TRBV12-4 | CASSWGGFDYEQYF | TGTGCCAGCAGTTGGGGAGGGTTCGACTACGAGCAGTACTTC
TRBD2 | TRBJ2-5 | 16 | . | TRBV4-1 | CASSQQLSGTGEAQYF | TGCGCCAGCAGCCAACAACTCAGCGGGACTGGAGAGGCCCAGTACTTC
. | TRBJ2-3 | 13 | . | TRBV7-3 | CASSLGPGDTQYF | TGTGCCAGCAGCTTAGGGCCGGGAGATACGCAGTATTTT
. | TRBJ2-4 | 16 | . | TRBV7-2 | CASSRDGGLLKNIQYF | TGTGCCAGCAGCAGGGATGGGGGCCTGCTAAAAAACATTCAGTACTTC
. | TRBJ1-1 | 15 | . | TRBV10-3 | CAISVSGSGNTEAFF | TGTGCCATCAGTGTATCTGGGTCGGGGAACACTGAAGCTTTCTTT
TRBD1 | TRBJ2-1 | 16 | . | TRBV5-1 | CASSTNPGQGAAEQFF | TGCGCCAGCAGCACAAACCCGGGACAGGGAGCGGCTGAGCAGTTCTTC
. | TRBJ1-4 | 15 | . | TRBV7-8 | CASSWSGDINEKLFF | TGTGCCAGCAGCTGGTCAGGCGACATTAATGAAAAACTGTTTTTT
. | TRBJ1-1 | 14 | . | TRBV27 | CTSSRLRGEMEAFF | TGCACCAGCAGTAGGCTTCGCGGGGAGATGGAAGCTTTCTTT
. | TRBJ2-7 | 13 | few | TRBV6-2/TRBV6-3 | CASGIGPVYEQYF | TGTGCCAGCGGAATCGGACCTGTCTACGAGCAGTACTTC
. | TRBJ2-4 | 13 | few | TRBV20-1 | CSADAAPQNIQYF | TGCAGTGCCGACGCGGCCCCTCAAAACATTCAGTACTTC
. | TRBJ1-5 | 12 | . | TRBV6-2/TRBV6-3 | CASSPLDQPQHF | TGTGCCAGCAGTCCGCTAGATCAGCCCCAGCATTTT
. | TRBJ2-5 | 14 | . | TRBV12-3/TRBV12-4 | CASSFLGAQETQYF | TGTGCCAGCAGTTTCTTGGGGGCCCAAGAGACCCAGTACTTC
. | TRBJ2-7 | 17 | few | TRBV12-5 | CASGNPEEGMETYEQYF | TGTGCTAGTGGTAACCCCGAAGAGGGTATGGAGACCTACGAGCAGTACTTC
. | TRBJ2-7 | 13 | . | TRBV6-6 | CASSSNAGYEQYF | TGTGCCAGCAGTTCTAACGCGGGGTACGAGCAGTACTTC
. | TRBJ2-7 | 14 | . | TRBV20-1 | CSGLADYMAYEQYF | TGCAGTGGACTGGCTGACTACATGGCCTACGAGCAGTACTTC
. | TRBJ2-7 | 14 | . | TRBV27 | CASSFEGKMDEQYF | TGTGCCAGCAGTTTTGAGGGTAAGATGGACGAGCAGTACTTC
. | TRBJ2-5 | 17 | . | TRBV29-1 | CSVEDPFRDREGETQYF | TGCAGCGTTGAAGACCCCTTCCGAGACAGGGAGGGAGAGACCCAGTACTTC
. | TRBJ2-1 | 15 | few | TRBV6-5 | CASSPGDLVYNEQFF | TGTGCCAGCAGTCCCGGGGATTTGGTCTACAATGAGCAGTTCTTC
. | TRBJ1-5 | 12 | . | TRBV20-1 | CSVNRAEQPQHF | TGCAGTGTTAACAGGGCCGAACAGCCCCAGCATTTT
. | TRBJ2-3 | 11 | few | TRBV20-1 | CSAKRADTQYF | TGCAGTGCTAAGAGGGCGGATACGCAGTATTTT
TRBD1 | TRBJ2-7 | 14 | few | TRBV20-1 | CSAIPPTGSDEQYF | TGCAGTGCTATACCGCCGACAGGGTCGGACGAGCAGTACTTC
. | TRBJ2-1 | 13 | once | TRBV7-7 | CASSFSPGDEQFF | TGTGCTAGCAGTTTCTCGCCGGGGGATGAGCAGTTCTTC
TRBD1 | TRBJ2-5 | 14 | . | TRBV28 | CASLGGSATETQYF | TGTGCCAGCCTAGGGGGCTCCGCGACGGAGACCCAGTACTTC
TRBD2 | TRBJ2-1 | 15 | few | TRBV20-1 | CSAPKLAGGPLEQFF | TGCAGTGCCCCAAAACTAGCGGGAGGGCCCTTGGAGCAGTTCTTC
. | TRBJ2-1 | 15 | . | TRBV25-1 | CASSDGLRGLRGQFF | TGTGCCAGCAGTGACGGGCTGAGGGGTCTGCGTGGGCAGTTCTTC
. | TRBJ1-4 | 15 | few | TRBV7-9 | CASSLAGAVNEKLFF | TGTGCCAGCAGCTTAGCTGGGGCGGTTAATGAAAAACTGTTTTTT
TRBD1 | TRBJ1-2 | 15 | . | TRBV3-1 | CASSQGDRGYYGYTF | TGTGCCAGCAGCCAAGGGGACAGGGGTTACTATGGCTACACCTTC
. | TRBJ2-5 | 12 | few | TRBV28 | CASSLPVQTQYF | TGTGCCAGCAGCCTTCCGGTCCAGACCCAGTACTTC
. | TRBJ2-5 | 14 | few | TRBV10-3 | CAIRRTTGEETQYF | TGTGCCATCAGAAGGACTACAGGGGAAGAGACCCAGTACTTC
. | TRBJ2-7 | 18 | . | TRBV18 | CASSDRSGPRGYRYEQYF | TGTGCCAGCTCCGACCGTTCGGGGCCTCGGGGCTACCGCTACGAGCAGTACTTC
. | TRBJ2-3 | 13 | few | TRBV30 | CAWGSRGTDTQYF | TGTGCCTGGGGTAGCCGGGGCACAGATACGCAGTATTTT
. | TRBJ1-5 | 15 | . | TRBV20-1 | CSARFPGALNQPQHF | TGCAGTGCTAGATTCCCAGGGGCCCTCAATCAGCCCCAGCATTTT
TRBD1 | TRBJ2-3 | 16 | few | TRBV3-1 | CASSHVGQDGTDTQYF | TGTGCCAGCAGCCATGTTGGACAGGACGGAACAGATACGCAGTATTTT
TRBD2 | TRBJ2-4 | 14 | few | TRBV9 | CASSPRGGANIQYF | TGTGCCAGCAGCCCTCGGGGGGGGGCAAACATTCAGTACTTC
TRBD1 | TRBJ2-7 | 16 | . | TRBV13 | CASSLKADRASYEQYF | TGTGCCAGCAGCTTAAAAGCGGACAGGGCCTCCTACGAGCAGTACTTC
. | TRBJ2-7 | 13 | few | TRBV27 | CASSLTTAYEQYF | TGTGCCAGCAGTTTGACGACAGCCTACGAGCAGTACTTC
. | TRBJ2-3 | 17 | few | TRBV7-2 | CASSLGWWRGLEDTQYF | TGTGCCAGCAGCTTAGGGTGGTGGAGGGGGCTGGAAGATACGCAGTATTTT
TRBD1 | TRBJ2-4 | 21 | . | TRBV6-5 | CASSYSEPGQEAKGDKNIQYF | TGTGCCAGCAGTTACTCTGAACCGGGACAGGAGGCCAAGGGTGACAAAAACATTCAGTACTTC
. | TRBJ2-4 | 14 | . | TRBV4-2 | CASSQDLSPGLQYF | TGTGCCAGCAGCCAAGATTTAAGCCCCGGACTTCAGTACTTC
. | TRBJ2-7 | 15 | . | TRBV6-1 | CASSESWRNPYEQYF | TGTGCCAGCAGTGAGTCCTGGCGGAACCCCTACGAGCAGTACTTC
TRBD1 | TRBJ2-6 | 18 | . | TRBV5-1 | CASSRPTGTGMGANVLAF | TGCGCCAGCAGCAGACCAACCGGGACAGGGATGGGGGCCAACGTCCTGGCTTTC
TRBD2 | TRBJ2-5 | 17 | . | TRBV4-1 | CASSQDLAGAGEETQYF | TGCGCCAGCAGCCAAGATCTAGCGGGAGCCGGGGAAGAGACCCAGTACTTC
. | TRBJ1-1 | 16 | . | TRBV6-2/TRBV6-3 | CASHSRYGEVNTEAFF | TGTGCCAGCCACAGTCGGTACGGCGAGGTGAACACTGAAGCTTTCTTT
. | TRBJ1-1 | 14 | . | TRBV6-5 | CASGIRGRGTEAFF | TGTGCCAGCGGAATCAGGGGACGGGGAACTGAAGCTTTCTTT
. | TRBJ1-6 | 15 | . | TRBV14 | CASSQFKFGNSPLHF | TGTGCCAGCAGCCAATTCAAGTTCGGTAATTCACCCCTCCACTTT
TRBD1 | TRBJ1-2 | 12 | . | TRBV18 | CASSDREYGYTF | TGTGCCAGCTCAGACAGGGAATATGGCTACACCTTC
. | TRBJ2-3 | 15 | . | TRBV6-4 | CASSQTETSTDTQYF | TGTGCCAGCAGCCAAACAGAGACTAGCACAGATACGCAGTATTTT
. | TRBJ2-5 | 14 | few | TRBV7-9 | CASSLALGGETQYF | TGTGCCAGCAGCTTAGCACTAGGCGGAGAGACCCAGTACTTC
. | TRBJ2-3 | 13 | . | TRBV15 | CATSRAGRDTQYF | TGTGCCACCAGCAGGGCGGGGAGAGATACGCAGTATTTT
TRBD2 | TRBJ2-7 | 14 | . | TRBV20-1 | CSARISGRVYEQYF | TGCAGTGCTAGAATTAGCGGGAGAGTCTACGAGCAGTACTTC
. | TRBJ2-5 | 12 | . | TRBV4-1 | CASSSIDETQYF | TGCGCCAGCAGCTCCATAGATGAGACCCAGTACTTC
. | TRBJ2-7 | 13 | . | TRBV12-3/TRBV12-4 | CASSLPTRGEQYF | TGTGCCAGCAGTTTACCGACTAGAGGCGAGCAGTACTTC
. | TRBJ2-7 | 13 | . | TRBV5-5 | CASSLFWGYEQYF | TGTGCCAGCAGCTTGTTCTGGGGTTACGAGCAGTACTTC
TRBD1 | TRBJ2-7 | 12 | . | TRBV29-1 | CSGIGTDYEQYF | TGCAGCGGGATCGGGACAGACTACGAGCAGTACTTC
. | TRBJ2-7 | 12 | . | TRBV11-2 | CASSPGGAAQYF | TGTGCCAGCAGCCCAGGCGGAGCGGCCCAGTACTTC